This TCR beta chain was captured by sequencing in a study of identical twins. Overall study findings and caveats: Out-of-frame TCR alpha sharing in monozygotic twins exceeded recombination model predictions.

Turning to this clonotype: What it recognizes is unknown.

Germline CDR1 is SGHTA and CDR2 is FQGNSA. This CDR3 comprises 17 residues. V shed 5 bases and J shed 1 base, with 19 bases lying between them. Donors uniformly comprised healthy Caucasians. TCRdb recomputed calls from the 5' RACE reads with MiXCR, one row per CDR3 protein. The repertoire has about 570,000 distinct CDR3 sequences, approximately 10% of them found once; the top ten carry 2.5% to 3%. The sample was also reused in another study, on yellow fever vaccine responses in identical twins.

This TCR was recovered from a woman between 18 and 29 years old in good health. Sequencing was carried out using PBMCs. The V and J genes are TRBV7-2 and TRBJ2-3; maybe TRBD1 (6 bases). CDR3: CASSPRGGALGTDTQYF. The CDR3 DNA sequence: TGTGCCAGCAGCCCCAGGGGTGGGGCCCTAGGCACAGATACGCAGTATTTT.